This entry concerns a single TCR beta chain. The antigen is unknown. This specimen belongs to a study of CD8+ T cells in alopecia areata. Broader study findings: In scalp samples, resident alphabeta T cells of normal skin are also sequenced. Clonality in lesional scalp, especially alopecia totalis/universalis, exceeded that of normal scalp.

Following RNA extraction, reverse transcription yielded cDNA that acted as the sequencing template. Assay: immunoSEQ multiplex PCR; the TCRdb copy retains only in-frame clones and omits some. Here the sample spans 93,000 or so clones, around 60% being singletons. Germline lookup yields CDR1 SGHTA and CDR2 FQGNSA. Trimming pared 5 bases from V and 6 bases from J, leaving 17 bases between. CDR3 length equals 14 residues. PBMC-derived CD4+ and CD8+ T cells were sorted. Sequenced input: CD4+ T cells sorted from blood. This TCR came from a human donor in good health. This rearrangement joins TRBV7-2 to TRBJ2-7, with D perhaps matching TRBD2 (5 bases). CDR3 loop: CASSDTVGVGEQYF. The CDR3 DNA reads TGTGCCAGCAGCGATACAGTCGGGGTGGGCGAGCAGTACTTC.